The 26 T cell receptor beta chains reported below all come from one sample, sequenced in a study of cytomegalovirus exposure and HLA in healthy donors. Primers: 60 Vbeta forward and 13 Jbeta reverse. Assay: immunoSEQ multiplex PCR; the TCRdb copy retains only in-frame clones and omits some. The table has under 110,000 clones, 65% to 85% seen once. The specimen sequenced was PBMCs. The receptors were sampled from a man in his fifties in good health and CMV-seronegative.

V gene TRBV28 combines with J gene TRBJ1-6; D may be TRBD1 (5 bases). V was clipped by 7 bases and J by 11 bases, with 18 bases between them. The CDR3 is made up of 14 amino acids. Germline CDR1 MDHEN, CDR2 SYDVKM. CDR3 bases: TGTGCCAGCACCCCGGCGCTGGACATTACACCCCTCCACTTT. Residues: CASTPALDITPLHF.

This chain connects TRBV4-2 to TRBJ1-5; D unresolved. V gave up 1 base and J gave up 1 base, with 14 bases separating them. Per germline, CDR1 LGHNA and CDR2 YNFKEQ. This CDR3 has 17 residues. The CDR3 DNA reads TGTGCCAGCAGCCAAGCTAGCCTCCACGGGAGCAATCAGCCCCAGCATTTT. Protein sequence: CASSQASLHGSNQPQHF.

The V gene is TRBV14, the J gene TRBJ2-3, with 12 bases lining up with TRBD2. This CDR3 has 17 residues. In germline, CDR1 is SGHDN, CDR2 FVKESK. V lost 3 bases and J lost 0; bases outside the gene matches: 4. The CDR3 DNA is TGTGCCAGCAGCCAGGGGACTAGCGGGTCTAGCACAGATACGCAGTATTTT. This encodes CASSQGTSGSSTDTQYF.

This sequence joins TRBV28 and TRBJ2-5, with 8 bases matching TRBD1. CDR1 is MDHEN, CDR2 SYDVKM, per germline. The CDR3 consists of 14 residues. The J segment lost 4 bases and the V segment lost 3 bases, leaving 4 bases of the junction unmatched. DNA for the CDR3: TGTGCCAGCAGTTTGTTGGACAGGGTAGAGACCCAGTACTTC. This encodes CASSLLDRVETQYF.

The V gene is TRBV11-2, the J gene TRBJ2-1; no clear D gene. Germline CDR1 SGHAT, CDR2 FQNNGV. The CDR3 runs to 15 residues. Trimming took 1 base from V and 3 from J, leaving 10 bases between them. The CDR3 loop reads CASSLGRSDYNEQFF. CDR3 nucleotides: TGTGCCAGCAGCTTAGGCAGGTCGGACTACAATGAGCAGTTCTTC.

This sequence joins TRBV6-1 and TRBJ1-5; 7 nucleotides line up with TRBD1. Losses at the gene ends were 6 bases for V and 6 bases for J; bases not matched to a gene: 5. The germline V gene has CDR1 MNHNS and CDR2 SASEGT. The CDR3 extends over 13 amino acids. Here the CDR3 reads CASRDRESQPQHF. CDR3 coding DNA: TGTGCCAGCAGAGACAGGGAGAGTCAGCCCCAGCATTTT.

The chain combines TRBV11-2 with TRBJ2-3; 10 nucleotides line up with TRBD2. The CDR3 consists of 14 residues. The V and J ends lost 3 bases and 3 bases, in that order; junction bases with no gene match: 0. Germline lookup yields CDR1 SGHAT and CDR2 FQNNGV. The CDR3 protein is CASSLTSGTDTQYF. The DNA for the CDR3 is TGTGCCAGCAGCTTGACTAGCGGGACAGATACGCAGTATTTT.

The chain uses TRBV30 and TRBJ1-1; D not resolved. V was trimmed by 3 bases and J by 4 bases, leaving 12 bases between them. The CDR3 is 13 residues long. The V gene's germline CDR1 is GTSNPN and CDR2 SVGIG (reference sequence). CDR3 DNA: TGTGCCTGGAGGGGCGAGCGGGTCACTGAAGCTTTCTTT. This translates into CAWRGERVTEAFF.

The rearrangement joins TRBV28 to TRBJ1-1; D call uncertain. V was pared by 8 bases and J by 3 bases, with 10 bases between. The CDR3 runs 12 residues. Germline V gene lookup returns CDR1 MDHEN and CDR2 SYDVKM. The CDR3 sequence: CASVRGYTEAFF. The CDR3 nucleotides are TGTGCCAGCGTCCGGGGTTACACTGAAGCTTTCTTT.

V gene TRBV28 combines with J gene TRBJ1-5; 10 nucleotides align to TRBD1. CDR1 is MDHEN, CDR2 SYDVKM, per germline. Germline trimming cut 8 bases from V and 2 bases from J; bases unmatched to any gene: 9. The CDR3 loop spans 16 amino acids. The CDR3 sequence is CASGLGGTGGNQPQHF. CDR3 DNA sequence: TGTGCCAGCGGTCTAGGGGGGACAGGGGGCAATCAGCCCCAGCATTTT.

V gene TRBV28 combines with J gene TRBJ1-2; 9 bases match TRBD1. The CDR3 has 14 amino acids. Germline CDR1 MDHEN, CDR2 SYDVKM. V gave up 4 bases and J gave up 4 bases; unmatched junction bases: 4. CDR3 protein: CASSSGQGRYGYTF. The CDR3 DNA reads as TGTGCCAGCAGTTCAGGACAGGGGCGCTATGGCTACACCTTC.

This rearrangement joins TRBV28 to TRBJ2-1; D is undetermined. Germline V lookup: CDR1 MDHEN, CDR2 SYDVKM. CDR3 length: 12 residues. V gave up 3 bases and J gave up 8 bases, with 8 bases separating them. CDR3 residues: CASSFFRDEQFF. The CDR3, as DNA: TGTGCCAGCAGTTTTTTTCGGGATGAGCAGTTCTTC.

The V gene is TRBV15, the J gene TRBJ2-2; TRBD1 is a possible D gene (6 bases). Trimming removed 0 bases from V and 10 bases from J, with 15 bases in between. The CDR3 loop spans 15 amino acids. Germline CDR1 LNHNV, CDR2 YYDKDF (reference sequence). The CDR3 here is CATSRDMRTVEELFF. The CDR3 DNA follows: TGTGCCACCAGCAGAGATATGAGGACAGTCGAGGAGCTGTTTTTT.

This rearrangement joins TRBV6-5 to TRBJ2-4; no clear D gene. Germline V gives CDR1 MNHEY, CDR2 SVGAGI. Trimming cost V 0 bases and J 5 bases, with 8 bases left between them. The CDR3 covers 14 residues. This chain's CDR3 is CASSYSGTENIQYF. Here the CDR3 DNA reads TGTGCCAGCAGTTACTCGGGTACAGAAAACATTCAGTACTTC.

The gene calls are TRBV18 and TRBJ2-7, with 10 positions matching TRBD1. Germline CDR1 and CDR2: KGHSH and LQKENI. There are 15 residues in the CDR3. With 2 bases clipped from V and 1 base from J, the junction kept 2 bases outside the gene matches. Here the CDR3 reads CASSPGTGVSYEQYF. CDR3 DNA sequence: TGTGCCAGCTCACCAGGGACAGGGGTTTCCTACGAGCAGTACTTC.

V and J are TRBV30 and TRBJ2-6; a possible D gene is TRBD1 (6 bases). Deletions cut 7 bases from V and 4 bases from J, with 17 bases between. CDR3 length: 15 amino acids. The germline CDR1 and CDR2 sequences are GTSNPN and SVGIG (reference sequence). CDR3 sequence reads: CASLTGPGGANVLTF. The DNA for the CDR3 is TGTGCCTCACTGACAGGACCTGGGGGGGCCAACGTCCTGACTTTC.

The V call is TRBV30, the J call TRBJ2-1; TRBD2 agrees at 13 bases. This CDR3 has 14 residues. Germline trimming cut 4 bases from V and 7 bases from J; bases unmatched to any gene: 4. Germline-derived CDR1 and CDR2 are GTSNPN and SVGIG (reference sequence). The CDR3 region has the DNA TGTGCCTGGATTCGGACTAGCGGGAGTAATGAGCAGTTCTTC. It specifies CAWIRTSGSNEQFF.

The J gene is TRBJ2-1, the V gene TRBV5-1, with a possible D match to TRBD2 (6 bases). V gave up 0 bases and J gave up 5 bases, with 15 bases separating them. Per germline, CDR1 SGHRS and CDR2 YFSETQ. CDR3 size: 16 residues. The DNA of the CDR3 is TGCGCCAGCAGCTTGGTTGCCGGGAGTGGGAACAATGAGCAGTTCTTC. Protein product: CASSLVAGSGNNEQFF.

This sequence joins TRBV5-1 and TRBJ1-6, with 7 bases identical to TRBD1. CDR1 is SGHRS, CDR2 YFSETQ, per germline. The V segment lost 3 bases and the J segment 7 bases; nucleotides outside the gene matches: 4. CDR3 length: 14 residues. CDR3 protein: CASSSRTGNSPLHF. For the CDR3, the DNA is TGCGCCAGCAGCTCCCGGACAGGAAATTCACCCCTCCACTTT.

This chain uses TRBV7-2 with TRBJ1-6, with 11 bases matching TRBD1. The CDR3 runs to 17 residues. J was trimmed by 7 bases and V by 5 bases; bases with no gene match: 10. The germline V gene encodes CDR1 SGHTA and CDR2 FQGNSA. DNA of the CDR3: TGTGCCAGCAGCACAGGACAGGGGGCCGTTTCAAATTCACCCCTCCACTTT. Encoded protein: CASSTGQGAVSNSPLHF. Full variable domain (rest looked up from reference TRBV7-2 and TRBJ1-6): GAGVSQSPSNKVTEKGKDVELRCDPISGHTALYWYRQSLGQGLEFLIYFQGNSAPDKSGLPSDRFSAERTGGSVSTLTIQRTQQEDSAVYLCASSTGQGAVSNSPLHFGNGTRLTVT.

The V and J genes are TRBV5-6 and TRBJ2-1, with D perhaps TRBD2 (5 bases). Germline assignment: CDR1 SGHDT and CDR2 YYEEEE. V lost 3 bases, J lost 9 bases, and 13 bases lay in between. The CDR3 contains 13 residues. CDR3 sequence (DNA): TGTGCCAGCAGCTCCGCGGGCGGTGGTGAGCAGTTCTTC. Amino acid sequence: CASSSAGGGEQFF. Supplemented by reference TRBV5-6 and TRBJ2-1, the full variable domain reads DAGVTQSPTHLIKTRGQQVTLRCSPKSGHDTVSWYQQALGQGPQFIFQYYEEEERQRGNFPDRFSGHQFPNYSSELNVNALLLGDSALYLCASSSAGGGEQFFGPGTRLTVL.

V gene TRBV7-2 combines with J gene TRBJ2-2, with 9 bases fitting TRBD2. This CDR3 is 18 amino acids long. After removal of 3 bases from V and 4 bases from J, the junction contained 12 bases not matched to a gene. Germline-derived CDR1 and CDR2 are SGHTA and FQGNSA. CDR3 sequence reads: CASSFKAGGYTLTGELFF. CDR3 sequence (DNA): TGTGCCAGCAGCTTTAAAGCGGGAGGTTACACCCTCACCGGGGAGCTGTTTTTT.

V is TRBV4-1 and J is TRBJ2-6; 8 bases are shared with TRBD1. The length of the CDR3 is 18 residues. J lost 0 bases, V lost 1 base, and 5 bases had no gene match. Germline CDR1 MGHRA, CDR2 YSYEKL. The CDR3 reads CASSQVATGASGANVLTF. CDR3 coding DNA: TGCGCCAGCAGCCAAGTGGCGACAGGGGCCTCTGGGGCCAACGTCCTGACTTTC.

This chain uses TRBV7-8 with TRBJ2-2; D perhaps matches TRBD2 (5 bases). Germline V CDR1 and CDR2: SGHVS, FQNEAQ. Trimming cost V 5 bases and J 5 bases, with 9 bases left between them. The CDR3 contains 13 residues. CDR3 sequence (DNA): TGTGCCAGCAGCAAACGGGGAACCGGGGAGCTGTTTTTT. This sequence encodes CASSKRGTGELFF.

The rearrangement joins TRBV27 to TRBJ2-6; 10 bases agree with TRBD1. Germline lookup yields CDR1 MNHEY and CDR2 SMNVEV (reference sequence). This CDR3 spans 18 amino acids. The V and J ends lost 7 bases and 0 bases, in that order; junction bases with no gene match: 9. The CDR3 coding sequence is TGTGCCAGCACCCCCGGGACAGGGGCCCTCTCTGGGGCCAACGTCCTGACTTTC. Protein sequence: CASTPGTGALSGANVLTF. Filled out from reference TRBV27 and TRBJ2-6, the complete variable domain reads EAQVTQNPRYLITVTGKKLTVTCSQNMNHEYMSWYRQDPGLGLRQIYYSMNVEVTDKGDVPEGYKVSRKEKRNFPLILESPSPNQTSLYFCASTPGTGALSGANVLTFGAGSRLTVL.

The V call is TRBV7-9, the J call TRBJ1-5; 8 nucleotides align to TRBD1. The CDR3 is made up of 13 amino acids. V lost 7 bases to trimming and J lost 9 bases; unmatched junction nucleotides: 8. Per the germline V gene, CDR1 is SEHNR and CDR2 is FQNEAQ (reference sequence). The DNA for the CDR3 is TGTGCCAGCAACGCAGGGGGCCGAGGGCCCCAGCATTTT. Amino acids: CASNAGGRGPQHF.